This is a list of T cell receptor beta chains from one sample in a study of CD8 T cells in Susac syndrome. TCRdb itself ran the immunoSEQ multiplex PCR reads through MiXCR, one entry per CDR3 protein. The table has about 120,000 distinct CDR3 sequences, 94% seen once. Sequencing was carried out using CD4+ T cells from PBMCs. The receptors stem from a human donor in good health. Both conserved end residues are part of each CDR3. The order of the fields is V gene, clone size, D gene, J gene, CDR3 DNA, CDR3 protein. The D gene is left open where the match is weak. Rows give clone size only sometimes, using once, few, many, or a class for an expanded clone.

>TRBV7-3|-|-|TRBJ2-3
TGTGCCAGCAGCTTAACGGGGGACCGCCCTGAGTATTTT
CASSLTGDRPEYF
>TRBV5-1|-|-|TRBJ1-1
TGCGCCAGCAGCTTGGCTAGCATACGGTCCACTGAAGCTTTCTTT
CASSLASIRSTEAFF
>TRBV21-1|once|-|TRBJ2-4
TGTGCCAGCGGGAGACTAGGTGAAGCCAAAAACATTCAGTACTTC
CASGRLGEAKNIQYF
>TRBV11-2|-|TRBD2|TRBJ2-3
TGTGCCAGCAGCGGGCAAGCGGGAGCAGATACGCAGTATTTT
CASSGQAGADTQYF
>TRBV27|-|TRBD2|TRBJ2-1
TGTGCCAGCAGTAGGGGACTAGCGGGAGAGAAGCAGTTCTTC
CASSRGLAGEKQFF
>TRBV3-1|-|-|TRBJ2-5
TGTGCCAGCAGTCCAACGACTAGAGAGACCCAGTACTTC
CASSPTTRETQYF
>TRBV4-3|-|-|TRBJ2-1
TGCGCCAGCAGCCAGGTACTGGGTGCGGGAAGTGAGCAGTTCTTC
CASSQVLGAGSEQFF
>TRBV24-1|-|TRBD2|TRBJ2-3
TGTGCCACCAGTGACCCTGGGACTAGCGGGAGTGCAGATACGCAGTATTTT
CATSDPGTSGSADTQYF
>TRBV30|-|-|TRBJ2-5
TGTGCCTGGAGGGATCTTCCAGGGGAGACCCAGTACTTC
CAWRDLPGETQYF
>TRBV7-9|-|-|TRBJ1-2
TGTGCCAGCAGCTTAGCTCCAGGCTCCTATGGCTACACCTTC
CASSLAPGSYGYTF
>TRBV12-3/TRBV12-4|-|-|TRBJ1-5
TGTGCCAGCAGTACCGACGGAACCAATCAGCCCCAGCATTTC
CASSTDGTNQPQHF
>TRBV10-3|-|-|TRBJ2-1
TGTGCCATCAGTGAAGCGATGTCCTACAATGAGCAGTTCTTC
CAISEAMSYNEQFF